This T cell receptor (beta chain) stems from a study of shared clonotypes between healthy human individuals. Naive CD8 cells, CD45RO-negative and positively selected for CCR7, excluded terminally differentiated effector memory CD45RA+ cells. The assay used deep level. In the authors' workflow: ImmunoSEQ output held junction-only sequences without quality scores, so filtering differed. Data came from immunoSEQ multiplex PCR; TCRdb stores just in-frame clones and leaves some out. That table gives V, J and clone size, and the DNA gave D and trimming. Of about 580,000 clones in the sample, roughly 98% were seen once. The CDR3 covers 14 residues. Germline-derived CDR1 and CDR2 are SGHRS and YFSETQ. V lost 0 bases to trimming and J lost 8 bases, with 12 bases between them.

The sample comprised naive CD8+ T cells sorted from blood. The source is a man aged 25 to 40 in good health. This rearrangement joins TRBV5-1 to TRBJ2-1, with D perhaps TRBD1 (6 bases). The CDR3 loop reads CASSLVIRGDEQFF. The CDR3 nucleotides read TGCGCCAGCAGCTTGGTGATCAGGGGAGATGAGCAGTTCTTC. Combining the CDR3 with reference TRBV5-1 and TRBJ2-1 gives the whole variable domain KAGVTQTPRYLIKTRGQQVTLSCSPISGHRSVSWYQQTPGQGLQFLFEYFSETQRNKGNFPGRFSGRQFSNSRSEMNVSTLELGDSALYLCASSLVIRGDEQFFGPGTRLTVL.